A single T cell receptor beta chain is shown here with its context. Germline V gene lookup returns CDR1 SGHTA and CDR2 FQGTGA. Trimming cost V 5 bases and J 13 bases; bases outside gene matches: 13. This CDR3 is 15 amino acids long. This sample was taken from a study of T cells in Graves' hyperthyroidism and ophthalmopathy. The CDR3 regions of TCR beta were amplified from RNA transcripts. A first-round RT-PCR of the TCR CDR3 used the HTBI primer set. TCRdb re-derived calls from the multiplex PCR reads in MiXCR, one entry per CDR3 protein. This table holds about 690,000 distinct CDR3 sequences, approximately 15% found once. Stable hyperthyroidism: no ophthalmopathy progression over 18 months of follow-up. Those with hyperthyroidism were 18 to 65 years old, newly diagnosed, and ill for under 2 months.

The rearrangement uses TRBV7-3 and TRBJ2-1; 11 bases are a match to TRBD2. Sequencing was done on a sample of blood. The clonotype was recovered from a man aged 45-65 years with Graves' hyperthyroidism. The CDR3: CASSQVLAGAGQQFF. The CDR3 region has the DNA TGTGCCAGCAGCCAGGTACTAGCGGGAGCCGGACAACAGTTCTTC. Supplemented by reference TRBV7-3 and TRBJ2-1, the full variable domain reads GAGVSQTPSNKVTEKGKYVELRCDPISGHTALYWYRQSLGQGPEFLIYFQGTGAADDSGLPNDRFFAVRPEGSVSTLKIQRTERGDSAVYLCASSQVLAGAGQQFFGPGTRLTVL.